This is a list of T cell receptor beta chains from one sample in a study of blood T cell repertoires in COVID-19. Using immunoSEQ multiplex PCR, the repertoire was profiled, and TCRdb retains in-frame clones only, with some absent. The profile shows 300,000 to 400,000 clones, over 70% of them singletons. The sample comprised peripheral blood. Source of these receptors: a woman in her fifties or sixties with COVID-19, enrolled during active disease. CDR3s include the opening cysteine and the closing phenylalanine or tryptophan. A D gene is named only where the DNA matches it firmly. Where a row states a size, it is once, few, many or the class of an expanded clone; other rows omit it.

CDR3	DNA	size	length	D	V	J
CASSVDEGSNQPQHF	TGTGCCAGCAGCGTAGATGAGGGCTCGAATCAGCCCCAGCATTTT	.	15	.	TRBV9	TRBJ1-5
CASSQGLAGGPGYNEQFF	TGTGCCAGCAGCCAAGGACTAGCGGGAGGGCCGGGTTACAATGAGCAGTTCTTC	.	18	TRBD2	TRBV3-1/TRBV3-2	TRBJ2-1
CASSWGAGGGYGYTF	TGTGCCAGCAGTTGGGGGGCAGGGGGCGGCTATGGCTACACCTTC	once	15	TRBD1	TRBV27	TRBJ1-2
CATSDPGTSGKRSYNEQFF	TGTGCCACCAGTGATCCCGGGACTAGCGGGAAGCGCTCCTACAATGAGCAGTTCTTC	.	19	TRBD2	TRBV24-1	TRBJ2-1
CASSDGRQGFTGELFF	TGTGCCAGCAGTGATGGTCGACAGGGCTTTACCGGGGAGCTGTTTTTT	.	16	TRBD1	TRBV2	TRBJ2-2
CATSRPLREGPADTQYF	TGTGCCACCAGCAGACCGCTGCGGGAGGGCCCCGCGGATACGCAGTATTTT	.	17	TRBD2	TRBV15	TRBJ2-3
CASSPKSVETQYF	TGTGCCAGCAGCCCCAAGAGTGTGGAGACCCAGTACTTC	.	13	.	TRBV7-9	TRBJ2-5
CASSLAGLGGNEQFF	TGTGCCAGCAGCTTAGCCGGACTAGGGGGGAATGAGCAGTTCTTC	.	15	.	TRBV13	TRBJ2-1
CASSPGQGRVETQYF	TGTGCCAGCAGCCCTGGACAGGGGAGGGTGGAGACCCAGTACTTC	.	15	TRBD1	TRBV5-4	TRBJ2-5
CASRLAGIPTGELFF	TGTGCCAGTAGACTAGCGGGGATCCCCACCGGGGAGCTGTTTTTT	few	15	TRBD2	TRBV6-5	TRBJ2-2
CASSLGRLAGERRGETQYF	TGTGCCAGCAGCTTAGGGCGCCTAGCGGGAGAAAGGCGGGGTGAGACCCAGTACTTC	.	19	TRBD2	TRBV7-9	TRBJ2-5
CASSGSREVTGYTF	TGTGCCAGCAGTGGTAGCAGGGAGGTCACTGGCTACACCTTC	.	14	.	TRBV2	TRBJ1-2
CASSIFSGPILYEQYF	TGTGCCAGCAGCATATTTAGCGGGCCCATACTCTACGAGCAGTACTTC	few	16	TRBD2	TRBV7-2	TRBJ2-7
CAVRDTYEQYF	TGTGCCGTTCGGGACACCTACGAGCAGTACTTC	.	11	.	TRBV10-3	TRBJ2-7
CASTPGQGANQPQHF	TGTGCCAGTACCCCCGGACAGGGGGCGAATCAGCCCCAGCATTTT	.	15	TRBD1	TRBV19	TRBJ1-5
CAISGSDRGLTEAFF	TGTGCCATCAGTGGGAGTGACAGGGGGCTCACTGAAGCTTTCTTT	.	15	TRBD1	TRBV10-3	TRBJ1-1
CASSKRTYEQYF	TGTGCCAGCAGCAAGAGGACCTACGAGCAGTACTTC	few	12	.	TRBV21-1	TRBJ2-7
CASSQGAGTASYEQYF	TGCGCCAGCAGCCAAGGGGCCGGGACAGCCTCCTACGAGCAGTACTTC	few	16	TRBD1	TRBV4-3	TRBJ2-7
CASSVGLAGGGIDNEQFF	TGTGCCAGCAGTGTGGGACTAGCGGGAGGGGGTATTGACAATGAGCAGTTCTTC	.	18	TRBD2	TRBV2	TRBJ2-1
CASSPSPTRPHWSNYGYTF	TGTGCCAGCTCACCATCTCCGACGAGGCCTCATTGGTCTAACTATGGCTACACCTTC	.	19	.	TRBV18	TRBJ1-2
CASLAGDVYEQFF	TGTGCCAGCTTAGCGGGAGATGTTTATGAGCAGTTCTTC	.	13	TRBD2	TRBV6-4	TRBJ2-1
CASSAPSGGTDTQYF	TGTGCCAGCAGCGCCCCTAGCGGGGGAACAGATACGCAGTATTTT	.	15	TRBD2	TRBV9	TRBJ2-3
CAWRSAKETQYF	TGTGCCTGGAGATCCGCGAAAGAGACCCAGTACTTC	.	12	.	TRBV30	TRBJ2-5
CASSLARQGHNEQFF	TGTGCCAGCAGCTTAGCGCGACAGGGCCACAATGAGCAGTTCTTC	.	15	TRBD1	TRBV11-2	TRBJ2-1
CASSQVLTDNYEQYF	TGTGCCAGCAGCCAAGTACTGACAGATAACTACGAGCAGTACTTC	.	15	.	TRBV3-1/TRBV3-2	TRBJ2-7